Presented here are 25 T cell receptor beta chains from one specimen sequenced in a study of cytomegalovirus exposure and HLA in healthy donors. With 60 Vbeta and 13 Jbeta primers, the PCR was carried out. Profiling relied on immunoSEQ multiplex PCR, and the TCRdb table lists in-frame clones only, not all of them. The top ten hold 11% to 15% of the sample, which has 100,000 or so clones, approximately 72% seen once. The sequencing input was PBMCs. Source of these receptors: a male donor in good health and CMV-seropositive.

The CDR3 reads CASSQDLAGNLGYTF. CDR3 DNA sequence: TGTGCCAGCAGCCAAGATTTGGCAGGTAATCTCGGCTACACCTTC. The chain couples TRBV4-2 to TRBJ1-2; D unresolved. The V gene lost 0 bases and the J gene lost 8 bases, with 16 bases spanning the gap. CDR3 length: 15 residues. The germline V gene has CDR1 LGHNA and CDR2 YNFKEQ.

This clone has more than one count but fewer than ten. The rearrangement links TRBV5-1 to TRBJ1-1; a possible D gene is TRBD1 (6 bases). Trimming stripped 5 bases from V and 0 bases from J, with 11 bases between. The CDR3 consists of 14 residues. CDR1 is SGHRS, CDR2 YFSETQ, per germline. The CDR3 nucleotides are TGCGCCAGCAGGACAGGTTCCCTGAACACTGAAGCTTTCTTT. It codes for CASRTGSLNTEAFF.

As DNA, the CDR3 is TGTGCCAGCAGTTCGGACAGGCCTGGAAACACCATATATTTT. It is translated as CASSSDRPGNTIYF. The chain recombines TRBV7-9 with TRBJ1-3; TRBD1 matches at 7 bases. Germline values: CDR1 SEHNR, CDR2 FQNEAQ (reference sequence). The CDR3 is made up of 14 amino acids. The ends lost 6 bases at V and 2 bases at J; junction bases unmatched: 4.

This clone was recorded a few times. This chain links TRBV4-1 with TRBJ1-6; D perhaps matches TRBD1 (5 bases). The CDR3 sequence is 17 residues long. The V gene lost 5 bases and the J gene lost 0 bases, with 14 bases spanning the gap. CDR1 and CDR2 from the germline V gene are MGHRA and YSYEKL. CDR3 sequence reads: CASSDAQESSYNSPLHF. In DNA, the CDR3 is TGCGCCAGCAGCGACGCACAGGAGAGCTCCTATAATTCACCCCTCCACTTT.

This clone was detected once. The chain couples TRBV30 to TRBJ2-2, with 10 bases identical to TRBD2. CDR3 length: 15 residues. The J segment lost 6 bases and the V segment lost 0 bases, leaving 4 bases of the junction unmatched. CDR1 GTSNPN and CDR2 SVGIG come from the germline V gene (reference sequence). Here the CDR3 reads CAWSVPSGGSGELFF. In DNA, the CDR3 is TGTGCCTGGAGTGTACCTAGCGGGGGCTCCGGGGAGCTGTTTTTT.

The chain couples TRBV6-1 to TRBJ1-1; D is uncertain. This CDR3 contains 13 residues. Trimming removed 6 bases from V and 1 base from J, with 9 bases in between. Per germline, CDR1 MNHNS and CDR2 SASEGT. CDR3: CASSADWNTEAFF. The CDR3 DNA reads as TGTGCCAGCAGCGCGGACTGGAACACTGAAGCTTTCTTT.

The chain combines TRBV4-2 with TRBJ2-1, with 8 bases fitting TRBD1. The CDR3 has 17 amino acids. Germline CDR1 and CDR2: LGHNA and YNFKEQ. Trimming cost V 5 bases and J 6 bases; bases outside gene matches: 15. The CDR3 here is CASSMTGEDYRSNEQFF. Written as DNA, the CDR3 is TGTGCCAGCAGCATGACAGGGGAAGACTACCGTAGCAATGAGCAGTTCTTC.

This clone was observed a handful of times. The chain carries TRBV27 and TRBJ1-1; D gene uncertain. Trimming removed 0 bases from V and 0 bases from J, with 8 bases in between. The CDR3 sequence is 15 residues long. From germline, CDR1 is MNHEY and CDR2 SMNVEV (reference sequence). The DNA of the CDR3 is TGTGCCAGCAGTTTATCTCGCGAATTGAACACTGAAGCTTTCTTT. Its translation: CASSLSRELNTEAFF.

This clone was recorded only once. The rearrangement joins TRBV7-3 to TRBJ2-2; D possibly corresponds to TRBD1 (5 bases). The CDR3 is 16 residues long. Germline CDR1 SGHTA, CDR2 FQGTGA. With 1 base removed from V and 3 bases from J, the gap between germline ends came to 12 bases. CDR3 residues: CASSLKAGLDTGELFF. The CDR3 region has the DNA TGTGCCAGCAGCTTAAAGGCAGGGCTAGACACCGGGGAGCTGTTTTTT.

The chain carries TRBV1 and TRBJ2-1; TRBD2 is the table's D call, not checked against the DNA. TRBV1 is noted as a pseudogene. CDR3 length equals 21 residues. Here the CDR3 reads CTSSQDIARSGVPLEANEQFF. The CDR3 DNA sequence: TGCACCAGCAGCCAAGATATTGCCAGATCGGGGGTTCCCCTTGAGGCCAATGAGCAGTTCTTC.

V gene TRBV19 combines with J gene TRBJ1-5, with no clear D. Germline V gene sequence: CDR1 LNHDA, CDR2 SQIVND (reference sequence). V lost 4 bases and J 0 bases, leaving 10 bases between the germline ends. The CDR3 extends over 15 amino acids. CDR3 sequence: CASSTTDYSNQPQHF. CDR3 nucleotide sequence: TGTGCCAGTAGTACGACTGATTATAGCAATCAGCCCCAGCATTTT.

V gene TRBV30 combines with J gene TRBJ1-5, with D uncertain. Germline V gives CDR1 GTSNPN, CDR2 SVGIG (reference sequence). The CDR3 extends over 16 amino acids. Trimming cost V 3 bases and J 7 bases, with 22 bases left between them. CDR3 loop: CAWSPPRTSPGQPQHF. The CDR3 bases are TGTGCCTGGAGCCCCCCTCGAACCTCCCCGGGGCAGCCCCAGCATTTT.

This clone has a handful of counts. The chain links TRBV11-3 to TRBJ2-5; 10 nucleotides agree with TRBD1. Germline CDR1 SGHNT, CDR2 YENEEA. V was clipped by 5 bases and J by 5 bases; unmatched bases: 8. The CDR3 length is 15 residues. The chain's CDR3 is CASSAGTGDLETQYF. The CDR3 nucleotides are TGTGCCAGCAGCGCAGGGACAGGGGATCTTGAGACCCAGTACTTC. Based on the CDR3 plus reference TRBV11-3 and TRBJ2-5, the full variable domain is EAGVVQSPRYKIIEKKQPVAFWCNPISGHNTLYWYLQNLGQGPELLIRYENEEAVDDSQLPKDRFSAERLKGVDSTLKIQPAELGDSAVYLCASSAGTGDLETQYFGPGTRLLVL.

The chain combines TRBV5-1 with TRBJ2-7; 11 nucleotides line up with TRBD2. V lost 4 bases, J lost 1 base, and 7 bases stayed unmatched. Germline CDR1 is SGHRS and CDR2 is YFSETQ. The length of the CDR3 is 16 residues. CDR3 nucleotide sequence: TGCGCCAGCAGCCCTGCTACTAGCGGGGGTTCCTACGAGCAGTACTTC. Amino acid sequence: CASSPATSGGSYEQYF.

V gene TRBV7-9 combines with J gene TRBJ2-1; D is possibly TRBD2 (5 bases). The CDR3 loop spans 17 amino acids. Germline assignment: CDR1 SEHNR and CDR2 FQNEAQ (reference sequence). V dropped 1 base and J dropped 0 bases, with 13 bases sitting between them. CDR3 nucleotide sequence: TGTGCCAGCAGCTTAGGTCCCGTTACTAGCTCCTACAATGAGCAGTTCTTC. This codes for CASSLGPVTSSYNEQFF. The full variable domain, in which reference TRBV7-9 and TRBJ2-1 provide the parts outside the CDR3, is DTGVSQNPRHKITKRGQNVTFRCDPISEHNRLYWYRQTLGQGPEFLTYFQNEAQLEKSRLLSDRFSAERPKGSFSTLEIQRTEQGDSAMYLCASSLGPVTSSYNEQFFGPGTRLTVL.

This clone showed up just a few times. Other DNA sequences in the same sample also yield this CDR3. The chain links TRBV7-2 to TRBJ1-2; TRBD1 aligns across 8 bases. Germline loops: CDR1 SGHTA, CDR2 FQGNSA. V trimming: 1 base; J trimming: 5 bases; junction bases outside the gene matches: 0. The CDR3 is made up of 13 amino acids. CDR3 nucleotide sequence: TGTGCCAGCAGCTTAGACAGGGGGTATGGCTACACCTTC. This gives the protein CASSLDRGYGYTF.

The gene calls are TRBV7-2 and TRBJ1-2, with 9 bases lining up with TRBD1. Per germline, CDR1 SGHTA and CDR2 FQGNSA. Unmatched junction bases numbered 10, after V lost 5 bases and J lost 6 bases. This CDR3 is 15 amino acids long. CDR3 bases: TGTGCCAGCAGCCAATATCGGACAGGGGATCATGGCTACACCTTC. Protein product: CASSQYRTGDHGYTF. The complete variable domain, with remaining parts taken from reference TRBV7-2 and TRBJ1-2, reads GAGVSQSPSNKVTEKGKDVELRCDPISGHTALYWYRQSLGQGLEFLIYFQGNSAPDKSGLPSDRFSAERTGGSVSTLTIQRTQQEDSAVYLCASSQYRTGDHGYTFGSGTRLTVV.

The chain employs TRBV9 and TRBJ1-2; the D is unclear. Trimming pared 1 base from V and 3 bases from J, leaving 16 bases between. The CDR3 is 16 amino acids. Germline V gene lookup returns CDR1 SGDLS and CDR2 YYNGEE. The DNA of the CDR3 is TGTGCCAGCAGCGTAAGCCCGCTTAGGAGGTACTATGGCTACACCTTC. Protein sequence: CASSVSPLRRYYGYTF.

V gene TRBV27 combines with J gene TRBJ2-1; 7 bases are a match to TRBD1. CDR3 length equals 15 residues. The V gene's germline CDR1 is MNHEY and CDR2 SMNVEV (reference sequence). The ends lost 2 bases at V and 2 bases at J; junction bases unmatched: 3. CDR3 bases: TGTGCCAGCAGTTTACTGACAGGGCCCTACAATGAGCAGTTCTTC. This gives the protein CASSLLTGPYNEQFF.

The V and J genes are TRBV28 and TRBJ2-7, with D tentatively TRBD1 (5 bases). The length of the CDR3 is 15 residues. Trimming shortened V by 7 bases and J by 5 bases, and 21 bases separated the two germline ends. Germline-derived CDR1 and CDR2 are MDHEN and SYDVKM. The CDR3 DNA reads TGTGCCAGCAATGGCAATTGGGGCAATGTGAACGAGCAGTACTTC. This gives the protein CASNGNWGNVNEQYF.

The chain couples TRBV30 to TRBJ2-7; D is perhaps TRBD2 (5 bases). The CDR3 has 13 residues. V was clipped by 2 bases and J by 10 bases, with 18 bases between them. CDR1 is GTSNPN and CDR2 is SVGIG in the germline V gene (reference sequence). The CDR3 is CAWSSLPGSGQYV. The DNA of the CDR3 is TGTGCCTGGAGTAGCTTGCCAGGCAGCGGACAGTACGTC.

Here the CDR3 DNA reads TGTGCCAGCAGTTTGGACAGGGGATTCCCCCAGCATTTT. This sequence encodes CASSLDRGFPQHF. This chain links TRBV28 with TRBJ1-5; 9 bases match TRBD1. This CDR3 has 13 amino acids. Per the germline V gene, CDR1 is MDHEN and CDR2 is SYDVKM. V lost 3 bases, J lost 10 bases, and 4 bases stayed unmatched.

The chain couples TRBV29-1 to TRBJ1-2, with 7 bases identical to TRBD1. Trimming took 4 bases from V and 10 from J; bases not matched to a gene: 9. The CDR3 has 12 residues. Germline lookup yields CDR1 SQVTM and CDR2 ANQGSEA. CDR3 DNA: TGCAGCGTTGTTTATAACAGGGGCTACTACACCTTC. It encodes CSVVYNRGYYTF.

V is TRBV4-2 and J is TRBJ2-5; D perhaps matches TRBD2 (6 bases). From germline, CDR1 is LGHNA and CDR2 YNFKEQ. V was trimmed by 1 base and J by 3 bases, leaving 12 bases between them. The CDR3 is 15 residues long. DNA of the CDR3: TGTGCCAGCAGCCAAGGGTCGGCGGGAAAAGAGACCCAGTACTTC. Translation gives CASSQGSAGKETQYF.

J is TRBJ1-1 and V is TRBV27; perhaps TRBD1 as D (5 bases). Germline V gene data show CDR1 as MNHEY and CDR2 as SMNVEV (reference sequence). There are 15 residues in the CDR3. V was trimmed by 6 bases and J by 9 bases, leaving 23 bases between them. DNA of the CDR3: TGTGCCAGCAGCTCTGAACCGCCCAGGGTGAGCAAAGCTTTCTTT. Its protein is CASSSEPPRVSKAFF.